These 27 T cell receptor beta chains share one sample of origin, sequenced in a study of blood T cell repertoires in COVID-19. Method: immunoSEQ multiplex PCR; TCRdb's copy keeps in-frame clones and lacks some. In the table there are 300,000 to 350,000 clones, more than 70% of which are singletons. The sequenced sample consisted of peripheral blood. Receptors were obtained from a man aged 30 to 45 with active or convalescent COVID-19.

The chain uses TRBV7-9 and TRBJ2-3; 7 nucleotides match TRBD2. The CDR3 length is 15 residues. CDR1 and CDR2 from the germline V gene are SEHNR and FQNEAQ (reference sequence). V lost 0 bases, J lost 2 bases, and 2 bases stayed unmatched. CDR3 in amino acids: CASSLAGGFTDTQYF. The CDR3 nucleotides read TGTGCCAGCAGCTTAGCGGGGGGGTTCACAGATACGCAGTATTTT.

This sequence joins TRBV7-2 and TRBJ1-1; a possible D gene is TRBD1 (5 bases). Germline-derived CDR1 and CDR2 are SGHTA and FQGNSA. This CDR3 contains 15 residues. With 5 bases removed from V and 4 bases from J, the gap between germline ends came to 17 bases. The CDR3 reads CASSPQPGLPTEAFF. The CDR3 DNA is TGTGCCAGCAGCCCGCAACCGGGACTCCCCACTGAAGCTTTCTTT. Complete variable domain (other parts from reference TRBV7-2 and TRBJ1-1): GAGVSQSPSNKVTEKGKDVELRCDPISGHTALYWYRQSLGQGLEFLIYFQGNSAPDKSGLPSDRFSAERTGGSVSTLTIQRTQQEDSAVYLCASSPQPGLPTEAFFGQGTRLTVV.

There are a few counts of this clone. The chain employs TRBV28 and TRBJ1-6; a possible D gene is TRBD1 (5 bases). CDR1 is MDHEN and CDR2 is SYDVKM in the germline V gene. Trimming stripped 4 bases from V and 10 bases from J, with 17 bases between. The CDR3 is 15 residues long. The CDR3 DNA reads as TGTGCCAGCAGTTCTCCGGGGGGGGAGGGATCACCCCTCCACTTT. It codes for CASSSPGGEGSPLHF.

Only one count was recorded for this clone. The V call is TRBV20-1, the J call TRBJ1-2; 8 bases match TRBD1. CDR1 is DFQATT, CDR2 SNEGSKA, per germline (reference sequence). V dropped 3 bases and J dropped 8; count of bases not matched to a gene: 5. The CDR3 runs 12 residues. In nucleotides, the CDR3 is TGCAGTGCTAGTTTCAGGGGGCAAGGCTACACCTTC. Translating gives CSASFRGQGYTF.

DNA of the CDR3: TGCGCCAGCAGTCAATCAGGCCCTACAGGGAGGGAGGAGACCCAGTACTTC. This codes for CASSQSGPTGREETQYF. The V call is TRBV23-1, the J call TRBJ2-5, with D tentatively TRBD2 (7 bases). Being an ORF, TRBV23-1 has a function that is uncertain. The CDR3 has 17 residues. V was pared by 0 bases and J by 5 bases, with 19 bases between.

This rearrangement joins TRBV27 to TRBJ2-1; D is ambiguous. The CDR3 has 14 amino acids. V was trimmed by 0 bases and J by 6 bases, leaving 9 bases between them. Germline values: CDR1 MNHEY, CDR2 SMNVEV (reference sequence). CDR3 protein: CASSLSTRGNEQFF. In DNA form, the CDR3 reads TGTGCCAGCAGTTTATCGACTCGAGGCAATGAGCAGTTCTTC.

The chain employs TRBV6-5 and TRBJ1-2, with D unresolved. Per the germline V gene, CDR1 is MNHEY and CDR2 is SVGAGI. Trimming took 10 bases from V and 8 from J, leaving 23 bases between them. This CDR3 spans 14 amino acids. The CDR3 is CATAIGRVGWGYTF. The CDR3 DNA reads as TGTGCCACGGCAATAGGGAGGGTTGGTTGGGGCTACACCTTC.

This chain connects TRBV11-1 to TRBJ2-7; D not resolved. The CDR3 loop spans 11 amino acids. In germline, CDR1 is SGHAT, CDR2 FQDESV (reference sequence). V dropped 3 bases and J dropped 4 bases, with 4 bases sitting between them. The CDR3 loop reads CASSFQYEQYF. As DNA, the CDR3 is TGTGCCAGCAGCTTTCAATACGAGCAGTACTTC.

This clone appeared a single time. This chain joins TRBV6-2 or TRBV6-3 and TRBJ1-1; 9 bases match TRBD1. With 4 bases clipped from V and 0 bases from J, the junction kept 6 bases outside the gene matches. The CDR3 is 16 amino acids. From germline, CDR1 is MNHEY and CDR2 SVGEGT. The CDR3 sequence is CASSFRTGEMNTEAFF. CDR3 nucleotide sequence: TGTGCCAGCAGTTTCCGGACAGGGGAGATGAACACTGAAGCTTTCTTT.

This chain connects TRBV2 to TRBJ2-1; perhaps TRBD2 as D (6 bases). V lost 3 bases, J lost 4 bases, and 10 bases lay in between. Germline CDR1 is SNHLY and CDR2 is FYNNEI. The length of the CDR3 is 14 residues. This CDR3 is CASSEEGSYNEQFF. CDR3 sequence (DNA): TGTGCCAGCAGTGAGGAGGGATCTTACAATGAGCAGTTCTTC.

This chain uses TRBV7-9 with TRBJ1-2; D is possibly TRBD1 (6 bases). V lost 6 bases to trimming and J lost 2 bases, with 10 bases between them. Germline CDR1 and CDR2: SEHNR and FQNEAQ (reference sequence). The CDR3 runs 13 residues. CDR3 nucleotides: TGTGCCAGCAGGCCGACAGGCAACTATGGCTACACCTTC. Protein sequence: CASRPTGNYGYTF.

The chain has TRBV19 and TRBJ1-1; 7 bases match TRBD1. Germline CDR1 is LNHDA and CDR2 is SQIVND (reference sequence). The J segment lost 0 bases and the V segment lost 7 bases, leaving 8 bases of the junction unmatched. CDR3 length: 15 residues. CDR3 nucleotides: TGTGCCAGTACCTTCAGCAGGGGGATGAACACTGAAGCTTTCTTT. Protein sequence: CASTFSRGMNTEAFF. Filled out from reference TRBV19 and TRBJ1-1, the complete variable domain reads DGGITQSPKYLFRKEGQNVTLSCEQNLNHDAMYWYRQDPGQGLRLIYYSQIVNDFQKGDIAEGYSVSREKKESFPLTVTSAQKNPTAFYLCASTFSRGMNTEAFFGQGTRLTVV.

The chain carries TRBV28 and TRBJ2-5; D not resolved. Trimming stripped 6 bases from V and 3 bases from J, with 14 bases between. The CDR3 totals 14 residues. CDR1 MDHEN and CDR2 SYDVKM come from the germline V gene. CDR3 sequence: CASSEAGREETQYF. The DNA for the CDR3 is TGTGCCAGCAGCGAGGCCGGCAGAGAAGAGACCCAGTACTTC.

This rearrangement joins TRBV4-2 to TRBJ1-2; a weak D match, TRBD1 (5 bases). Trimming stripped 0 bases from V and 5 bases from J, with 13 bases between. The V gene's germline CDR1 is LGHNA and CDR2 YNFKEQ. The CDR3 is 15 residues long. CDR3 in amino acids: CASSQDRGVRYGYTF. The CDR3 nucleotides are TGTGCCAGCAGCCAAGATCGGGGGGTAAGGTATGGCTACACCTTC.

About this clone itself: The junction differs from germline at one of its ends, possibly a read error. V and J are TRBV6-5 and TRBJ2-7, with D possibly being TRBD1 (6 bases). This CDR3 has 13 amino acids. Germline CDR1 and CDR2: MNHEY and SVGAGI. CDR3 region: CASRLKQGSDDSF. The CDR3 nucleotides are TGTGCCAGCAGATTAAAGCAGGGGTCCGATGATAGCTTC.

The chain links TRBV11-3 to TRBJ1-1; 7 bases line up with TRBD1. CDR1 and CDR2 from the germline V gene are SGHNT and YENEEA. This CDR3 spans 14 amino acids. With V trimmed by 3 bases and J by 5 bases, 6 bases remained unmatched. The CDR3 region is CASSFTGESTEAFF. For the CDR3, the DNA is TGTGCCAGCAGCTTTACAGGGGAATCAACTGAAGCTTTCTTT.

The V gene is TRBV20-1, the J gene TRBJ2-5, with TRBD2 as a possible D gene (6 bases). This CDR3 is 11 amino acids long. From germline, CDR1 is DFQATT and CDR2 SNEGSKA (reference sequence). The V end was cut by 1 base, the J end by 7 bases, with 7 bases between. DNA for the CDR3: TGCAGTGCTAGAGTGGAGGGGACCCAGTACTTC. Its protein is CSARVEGTQYF.

Note on this clone: The sample holds other DNA sequences that translate to the same CDR3. The chain has TRBV29-1 and TRBJ1-1, with 9 nucleotides matching TRBD1. The CDR3 covers 13 residues. Germline V gives CDR1 SQVTM, CDR2 ANQGSEA. V dropped 6 bases and J dropped 1; count of bases not matched to a gene: 3. CDR3 protein: CSVDRGRNTEAFF. The CDR3, as DNA: TGCAGCGTCGACAGGGGGAGGAACACTGAAGCTTTCTTT.

A few counts support this clone. The chain joins TRBV2 to TRBJ1-2; the D is unclear. The V end lost 5 bases, the J end lost 8 bases, and 12 bases lay between the germline ends. CDR1 is SNHLY and CDR2 is FYNNEI in the germline V gene. CDR3 length equals 12 residues. The DNA of the CDR3 is TGTGCCAGCAGTCCTAGTATCAGAGGCTACACCTTC. Its protein is CASSPSIRGYTF.

The chain links TRBV3-1 (or the pseudogene TRBV3-2) to TRBJ2-3; 10 bases align to TRBD1. The CDR3 has 18 residues. Germline CDR1 LGHDT, CDR2 YNNKEL (reference sequence). J was trimmed by 3 bases and V by 5 bases; bases with no gene match: 14. The CDR3 loop reads CASSSPFPTGGRTDTQYF. Written as DNA, the CDR3 is TGTGCCAGCAGCTCACCCTTTCCGACAGGGGGCCGTACAGATACGCAGTATTTT.

This chain connects TRBV10-1 to TRBJ2-1; no clear D gene. Looked up from germline, CDR1 is WNHNN and CDR2 is SYGVQD (reference sequence). This CDR3 region has 16 residues. V lost 0 bases and J 0 bases, leaving 9 bases between the germline ends. The CDR3, as DNA: TGCGCCAGCAGTGAGTCTCGCCGGAGCTCCTACAATGAGCAGTTCTTC. As protein: CASSESRRSSYNEQFF.

CDR3 coding DNA: TGTGCCAGCGGACAGGGAAAGAGGCAGCCCCAGCATTTT. It codes for CASGQGKRQPQHF. V gene TRBV3-1 (or the pseudogene TRBV3-2) combines with J gene TRBJ1-5; 8 bases are a match to TRBD1. Per germline, CDR1 LGHDT and CDR2 YNNKEL (reference sequence). The CDR3 extends over 13 amino acids. J was trimmed by 7 bases and V by 8 bases; bases with no gene match: 7.

The genes are TRBV5-4 and TRBJ2-5, with D unresolved. The CDR3 is made up of 14 amino acids. The V and J ends lost 4 bases and 1 base respectively, with 11 bases between them. Germline-derived CDR1 and CDR2 are SGHNT and YYREEE (reference sequence). For the CDR3, the DNA is TGTGCCAGCAGCCACGCACTGAGCCAAGAGACCCAGTACTTC. Protein sequence: CASSHALSQETQYF.

The V call is TRBV7-9, the J call TRBJ2-7; TRBD1 matches 8 bases. J lost 2 bases, V lost 7 bases, and 13 bases had no gene match. Germline V gives CDR1 SEHNR, CDR2 FQNEAQ (reference sequence). The CDR3 extends over 16 amino acids. The chain's CDR3 is CASTSLGTGHAYEQYF. As DNA, the CDR3 is TGTGCCAGCACCTCCCTCGGGACAGGACACGCCTACGAGCAGTACTTC. Full variable domain (rest looked up from reference TRBV7-9 and TRBJ2-7): DTGVSQNPRHKITKRGQNVTFRCDPISEHNRLYWYRQTLGQGPEFLTYFQNEAQLEKSRLLSDRFSAERPKGSFSTLEIQRTEQGDSAMYLCASTSLGTGHAYEQYFGPGTRLTVT.

This clone has at least ten counts. The CDR3 bases are TGTGCCAGCAGTTGGGGGGGAGGGTTAGTCTACGAGCAGTACTTC. Its protein product is CASSWGGGLVYEQYF. This chain links TRBV27 with TRBJ2-7; TRBD2 aligns across 7 bases. V shed 4 bases, J shed 3 bases, and the junction held 9 bases outside the gene matches. Germline V gene sequence: CDR1 MNHEY, CDR2 SMNVEV (reference sequence). The CDR3 is made up of 15 amino acids.

V gene TRBV9 combines with J gene TRBJ1-4, with D perhaps TRBD1 (5 bases). The germline CDR1 and CDR2 sequences are SGDLS and YYNGEE. Deletions cut 0 bases from V and 8 bases from J, with 14 bases between. This CDR3 is 15 amino acids long. The CDR3 reads CASSVGPGQTEKLFF. The CDR3 coding sequence is TGTGCCAGCAGCGTAGGACCAGGGCAGACAGAAAAACTGTTTTTT.

This clone was detected once. The V and J genes are TRBV5-1 and TRBJ2-3; 7 positions agree with TRBD2. Germline trimming cut 1 base from V and 3 bases from J; bases unmatched to any gene: 5. The CDR3 spans 15 residues. Germline values: CDR1 SGHRS, CDR2 YFSETQ. The CDR3 coding sequence is TGCGCCAGCAGCTTGTGGGGCGGGGGAACAGATACGCAGTATTTT. Its protein is CASSLWGGGTDTQYF.